A selection of T cell receptor beta chains follows, all from one sample in a study of T cells in Graves' hyperthyroidism and ophthalmopathy. MiXCR was run by TCRdb on the multiplex PCR reads, yielding one entry per CDR3 protein. The table lists tens of thousands of distinct CDR3 sequences, 45% to 65% of them singletons. The sample consisted of peripheral blood or thyroid tissue (not recorded which). These receptors all stem from a man younger than 30 with Graves' hyperthyroidism. Each CDR3 is given with its conserved first and last residue. The D gene is left open where the match is weak. Rows may omit the clone size; those that give it use once, few, many or a size class.

D	V	size	J	CDR3	DNA
TRBD1	TRBV6-5	NA	TRBJ2-7	CASSPGQGREQYF	TGTGCCAGCAGTCCGGGACAGGGAAGGGAGCAGTACTTC
TRBD2	TRBV20-1	NA	TRBJ2-5	CSAGLATQETQYF	TGCAGTGCAGGACTAGCGACCCAAGAGACCCAGTACTTC
NA	TRBV29-1	NA	TRBJ1-1	CSVVPYDAEAFF	TGCAGCGTTGTACCCTACGACGCTGAAGCTTTCTTT
NA	TRBV19	NA	TRBJ1-5	CASSMRDGSNQPQHF	TGTGCCAGTAGTATGAGGGACGGTAGCAATCAGCCCCAGCATTTT
NA	TRBV20-1	few	TRBJ2-7	CSAMNAGQPYEQYF	TGCAGTGCTATGAACGCCGGACAGCCCTACGAGCAGTACTTC
NA	TRBV5-5	once	TRBJ2-7	CASSSGIYEQYF	TGTGCCAGCAGCTCTGGGATCTACGAGCAGTACTTC
NA	TRBV6-2/TRBV6-3	once	TRBJ2-5	CASSYSTSGLETQYF	TGTGCCAGCAGTTACTCGACGTCGGGATTGGAGACCCAGTACTTC
NA	TRBV7-8	few	TRBJ2-7	CASSFVVVSYEQYF	TGTGCCAGCAGCTTCGTGGTAGTTTCCTACGAGCAGTACTTC
NA	TRBV5-4	NA	TRBJ1-1	CASSLFTTANTEAFF	TGTGCCAGCAGCTTGTTTACGACAGCGAACACTGAAGCTTTCTTT
NA	TRBV5-1	NA	TRBJ2-5	CASSWGGVQETQYF	TGCGCCAGCAGCTGGGGAGGTGTACAAGAGACCCAGTACTTC
TRBD1	TRBV29-1	NA	TRBJ1-4	CSVRDRVVEKLFF	TGCAGCGTACGAGACAGGGTTGTCGAAAAACTGTTTTTT
NA	TRBV15	NA	TRBJ2-5	CATSNPAGEYQETQYF	TGTGCCACCAGCAACCCGGCAGGGGAGTACCAAGAGACCCAGTACTTC
NA	TRBV4-1	NA	TRBJ2-7	CASSQDGSLAHEQYF	TGCGCCAGCAGCCAAGACGGGTCCCTCGCCCACGAGCAGTACTTC
NA	TRBV7-2	NA	TRBJ1-1	CASSPPGGNTEAFF	TGTGCCAGCTCACCCCCTGGGGGGAACACTGAAGCTTTCTTT
NA	TRBV4-3	many	TRBJ1-2	CASSQGLGGGYTF	TGCGCCAGCAGCCAAGGCCTGGGGGGTGGCTACACCTTC
TRBD2	TRBV7-8	NA	TRBJ2-3	CASSLQRGKGPDTQYF	TGTGCCAGCAGCCTTCAGCGGGGAAAGGGCCCAGATACGCAGTATTTT
NA	TRBV10-3	NA	TRBJ2-7	CATSEYTADSYEQYF	TGTGCCACCAGTGAGTACACGGCAGACTCCTACGAGCAGTACTTC
NA	TRBV24-1	many	TRBJ1-5	CASAELGQPQHF	TGTGCCAGCGCAGAGTTGGGTCAGCCCCAGCATTTT
NA	TRBV29-1	NA	TRBJ2-7	CSVRDSISYEQYF	TGCAGCGTGCGGGACAGCATCTCCTACGAGCAGTACTTC
TRBD2	TRBV24-1	many	TRBJ2-2	CATSDHGTSGALAGELFF	TGTGCCACCAGTGACCACGGGACTAGCGGGGCCCTCGCCGGGGAGCTGTTTTTT
NA	TRBV5-6	many	TRBJ2-3	CASSPKQGGTSATDTQYF	TGTGCCAGCAGCCCCAAACAGGGGGGCACTAGCGCTACAGATACGCAGTATTTT
NA	TRBV20-1	few	TRBJ1-1	CSVRGRVNTEAFF	TGCAGTGTAAGGGGCAGAGTAAACACTGAAGCTTTCTTT
NA	TRBV2	NA	TRBJ1-5	CASSTQGGNQPQHF	TGTGCCAGCAGTACACAGGGTGGCAATCAGCCCCAGCATTTT
NA	TRBV7-2	NA	TRBJ2-7	CASGLLDSSSYKQYF	TGTGCCAGCGGCTTGTTAGACTCCTCTTCCTACAAGCAGTACTTC
NA	TRBV5-1	NA	TRBJ2-5	CASSLAGETQYF	TGCGCCAGCAGCTTGGCCGGAGAGACCCAGTACTTC
NA	TRBV7-8	medium-sized	TRBJ2-5	CASSPQETQYF	TGTGCCAGCAGCCCACAAGAGACCCAGTACTTC
NA	TRBV7-8	NA	TRBJ2-5	CASNGPQETQYF	TGTGCCAGCAATGGGCCCCAAGAGACCCAGTACTTC
NA	TRBV10-3	NA	TRBJ1-3	CAIRGARENSGNTIYF	TGTGCCATCAGAGGGGCTCGGGAGAACTCTGGAAACACCATATATTTT
NA	TRBV20-1	many	TRBJ2-2	CSARESVQNTGELFF	TGCAGTGCTAGAGAGAGTGTACAGAACACCGGGGAGCTGTTTTTT
TRBD2	TRBV10-3	few	TRBJ2-7	CATLPTSGSSEQYF	TGTGCCACCCTCCCGACTAGCGGGAGTAGTGAGCAGTACTTC
TRBD1	TRBV7-2	NA	TRBJ1-1	CASSLGQGANTEAFF	TGTGCCAGCAGCTTAGGCCAGGGGGCGAACACTGAAGCTTTCTTT
TRBD1	TRBV7-2	few	TRBJ2-7	CASSEQGARYEQYF	TGTGCCAGCAGCGAACAGGGGGCTCGGTACGAGCAGTACTTC
TRBD1	TRBV7-6	NA	TRBJ1-5	CASSLLGTGARPNQPQHF	TGTGCCAGCAGCTTACTGGGGACAGGCGCAAGACCCAATCAGCCCCAGCATTTT
NA	TRBV7-6	NA	TRBJ1-2	CASSLGAPYGYTF	TGTGCCAGCAGCTTAGGGGCCCCCTATGGCTACACCTTC
NA	TRBV7-9	NA	TRBJ1-3	CASSFFQGEGTIYF	TGTGCCAGCAGCTTCTTCCAAGGCGAAGGCACCATATATTTT
TRBD1	TRBV20-1	few	TRBJ2-2	CTRDRDNGELFF	TGCACTAGGGACAGGGACAACGGGGAGCTGTTTTTT